This TCR beta chain derives from a study of OX40 agonist ivuxolimab in advanced cancers. With respect to the entire study: Ivuxolimab was a fully human IgG2 agonistic monoclonal antibody targeting the costimulatory receptor OX40 (CD134). In the dose-escalation cohort, over 65% of patients were male, and the mean age was around 60 years, with a range of 23 to 79. The monotherapy dose-escalation portion (N ≈ 55 patients) of the phase I ivuxolimab trial is reported in the paper. Prior anti-PD-1, anti-PD-L1 or anti-CTLA-4 therapy was permitted, and 30% to 45% of dose-escalation patients had received checkpoint inhibitors. The purpose of peripheral TCRbeta sequencing was to test whether ivuxolimab changed TCR sequence diversity and led to clonal T-cell expansion. Intravenous ivuxolimab was administered to patients every 2 weeks at six dose levels: 0.01, 0.1, 0.3, 1.5, 3 and 10 mg/kg. Of the approximately 53 patients in dose escalation, approximately 20 had hepatocellular carcinoma, about 15 had melanoma, 9 had renal cell carcinoma and 9 had head and neck cancer. Partial responses occurred in three dose-escalation patients: two with cutaneous melanoma and one with hepatocellular carcinoma. The study at large found these results: Antigen specificity was not determined for the clonally expanded peripheral T cells. In the 0.1-3.0 mg/kg groups, partial responders had among the lowest normalized peripheral clonal expansion, particularly in CD8+ T cells. Low levels of normalized T-cell clonal expansion were also seen in some nonresponding patients. At doses from 0.1 to 3.0 mg/kg, clonal expansion was seen in both CD4+ and CD8+ blood T cells between baseline and week 6. On average, CD8+ T cells showed more expanded clones than CD4+ T cells after ivuxolimab.

Trimming takes 0 bases from V and 10 bases from J, and the germline ends sit 8 bases apart. From a lookup of the germline V gene, CDR1 and CDR2 are SGHRS and YFSETQ. CDR3 length: 13 amino acids, cysteine to phenylalanine. CDR3 DNA is the only sequence kept; it has 39 bases, read in frame from the first base. Comments on this clone: Its antigen is not yet known. No clone much larger than this one lies a single base away; base qualities are absent.

To sequence the TCRbeta CDR3 region, genomic DNA was isolated from the sorted cells. TCRbeta CDR3 regions were sequenced using the immunoSEQ Assay. TCRdb re-hosts the immuneACCESS table, in-frame sequences only. Its copies lack some clones; in the studies checked, an unresolved V gene accounts for under half of them, and the cause for the rest is not known. For this sample the table gives over 75,000 clones, of which just over 90% were detected only once. The ten biggest clones cover 0.43% of the sample. Patients with autoimmune disease history or receiving systemic immunosuppression were excluded from the trial. Peripheral blood for TCR sequencing was collected from all dose cohorts at baseline, on cycle 4 day 1, and on cycle 7 day 1. Samples were obtained from an open-label, multicenter, first-in-human phase I dose-escalation trial of ivuxolimab. Adults with locally advanced or metastatic melanoma, renal cell carcinoma, hepatocellular carcinoma or head and neck squamous cell carcinoma were enrolled in the trial. CD4+ and CD8+ T cells were sorted separately from peripheral blood before TCR sequencing.

This receptor was identified in an adult with an advanced solid tumor such as melanoma, head and neck, liver or kidney cancer. Sequencing used CD4+ or CD8+ T cells sorted from blood, obtained in a trial of the OX40 agonist ivuxolimab. The sequence is built from TRBV5-1 and TRBJ1-6; confidence is insufficient to name the D gene. This receptor has the CDR3 CASSLVTDSPLHF. DNA sequence: TGCGCCAGCAGCTTGGTTACCGACTCACCCCTCCACTTT.